These 6 T cell receptor beta chains originate from one sample sequenced in a study of beta chain features in type 1 diabetes. Expressed TCRB transcripts were sequenced after all isolated RNA was converted to cDNA. The method was immunoSEQ multiplex PCR; TCRdb's version includes in-frame clones alone and lacks a portion of them. This sample has fewer than 650,000 clones, with 15% to 19% found just once. Sequences were obtained from naive CD4+ T cells from blood. These receptor sequences come from a man in his late teens or twenties in good health.

This chain links TRBV5-1 with TRBJ1-4, with D hard to call. This CDR3 has 13 residues. Germline CDR1 reads SGHRS; CDR2 reads YFSETQ. Trimming removed 4 bases from V and 8 bases from J, with 12 bases in between. The CDR3 sequence: CASSGSLAEKLFF. DNA for the CDR3: TGCGCCAGCAGCGGGTCCCTCGCAGAAAAACTGTTTTTT.

The chain is built from TRBV30 and TRBJ1-6; 8 nucleotides align to TRBD1. CDR3 length: 14 amino acids. Germline CDR1 is GTSNPN and CDR2 is SVGIG (reference sequence). V was clipped by 3 bases and J by 5 bases; unmatched bases: 3. The CDR3 DNA reads TGTGCCTGGAGCGGGGACAGGCATAATTCACCCCTCCACTTT. It is translated as CAWSGDRHNSPLHF.

This clone has more than one count but fewer than ten. The chain combines TRBV27 with TRBJ2-5; TRBD1 matches 9 bases. The CDR3 runs 15 residues. The trim removed 6 bases at V and 4 bases at J, leaving 9 bases unmatched. Looked up from germline, CDR1 is MNHEY and CDR2 is SMNVEV (reference sequence). The CDR3 coding sequence is TGTGCCAGCAGAACTACTCACAGGGGGCCAGAGACCCAGTACTTC. Amino acids: CASRTTHRGPETQYF.

The rearrangement joins TRBV7-9 to TRBJ1-6, with TRBD1 identical over 9 bases. Unmatched junction bases numbered 4, after V lost 3 bases and J lost 10 bases. The CDR3 totals 14 residues. CDR1 SEHNR and CDR2 FQNEAQ come from the germline V gene (reference sequence). CDR3 DNA sequence: TGTGCCAGCAGCTTGGGGACAGGGCCCTCACCCCTCCACTTT. It translates to CASSLGTGPSPLHF.

This chain uses TRBV4-3 with TRBJ2-1, with 10 positions matching TRBD2. This CDR3 spans 16 amino acids. V was pared by 5 bases and J by 6 bases, with 10 bases of the junction left unmatched. The germline V gene encodes CDR1 LGHNA and CDR2 YSLEER. In DNA form, the CDR3 reads TGCGCCAGCAGCAACGTAGCGGGAGGCCAGGGCAATGAGCAGTTCTTC. Amino acids: CASSNVAGGQGNEQFF.

The chain recombines TRBV4-2 with TRBJ2-7; a weak D match, TRBD2 (6 bases). CDR3 length: 15 amino acids. CDR1 LGHNA and CDR2 YNFKEQ come from the germline V gene. Trimming shortened V by 0 bases and J by 5 bases, and 14 bases separated the two germline ends. CDR3 nucleotide sequence: TGTGCCAGCAGCCAAGATTTCGGGAGAGTTAACGAGCAGTACTTC. Protein sequence: CASSQDFGRVNEQYF.